This TCR beta chain was found in a study of blood T cells in healthy people across ages. A second about 6 to 12 cycle PCR used barcoded and J-beta primers. TCRdb re-analysed the 5' RACE reads in MiXCR, keeping a single row per CDR3 protein. This table holds more than 650,000 distinct CDR3 sequences, 22% found once. Trimming left V 6 bases short and J 2 bases short, with 9 bases between. Germline assignment: CDR1 DFQATT and CDR2 SNEGSKA (reference sequence). This CDR3 has 12 residues. The sample taken for sequencing was blood. The V and J genes are TRBV20-1 and TRBJ2-3; D is uncertain. This sequence was found in a man aged 70-80 years in good health. The CDR3 nucleotides read TGCAGTGCCGGTCAGGACACAGATACGCAGTATTTT. Translation: CSAGQDTDTQYF.